Listed below are T cell receptor beta chains from one sample, sequenced in a study of CD8+ T cells in alopecia areata. Assay used: immunoSEQ multiplex PCR; TCRdb lists only in-frame clones, some missing. The sample consists of about 190,000 clones, under 80% of them appearing once. The source material was CD4+ T cells sorted from blood, sampled between weeks 49 and 50, from a patient treated with tofacitinib. Every receptor here comes from a human donor with alopecia areata. Both conserved end residues are part of each CDR3. The order of the fields is clone size, J gene, D gene, V gene, CDR3 DNA, CDR3 protein. The D gene is left open where the match is weak. A row's size may be missing; if present it is once, few, many or a size class.

abundance: NA; j_gene: TRBJ2-1; d_gene: NA; v_gene: TRBV30; CDR3nt: TGTGCCTGGAGACGGGGGACCTACAATGAGCAGTTCTTC; CDR3aa: CAWRRGTYNEQFF
abundance: NA; j_gene: TRBJ1-1; d_gene: TRBD1; v_gene: TRBV4-1; CDR3nt: TGCGCCAGCAGCATACGGGACAGGGGGTCGTCGGGGATGAACACTGAAGCTTTCTTT; CDR3aa: CASSIRDRGSSGMNTEAFF
abundance: NA; j_gene: TRBJ1-5; d_gene: NA; v_gene: TRBV4-3; CDR3nt: TGCGCCAGCAGCCAAGGTATCCGGGGGCCTAGCAATCAGCCCCAGCATTTT; CDR3aa: CASSQGIRGPSNQPQHF
abundance: many; j_gene: TRBJ2-7; d_gene: TRBD1; v_gene: TRBV4-1; CDR3nt: TGCGCCAGCAGCCAAGTCCCCCACGGACAGGGGGCCTACGAGCAGTACTTC; CDR3aa: CASSQVPHGQGAYEQYF
abundance: NA; j_gene: TRBJ1-1; d_gene: NA; v_gene: TRBV14; CDR3nt: TGTGCCAGCAGCCGTTCCAGGGGAGGCACTGAAGCTTTCTTT; CDR3aa: CASSRSRGGTEAFF
abundance: NA; j_gene: TRBJ2-3; d_gene: TRBD1; v_gene: TRBV5-1; CDR3nt: TGCGCCAGCAGCTTTCGACAGGGGGCAGATACGCAGTATTTT; CDR3aa: CASSFRQGADTQYF
abundance: NA; j_gene: TRBJ1-6; d_gene: NA; v_gene: TRBV1; CDR3nt: TGCACCAGCAGCCAAGACGGATTGCCCCTCCACTTT; CDR3aa: CTSSQDGLPLHF
abundance: NA; j_gene: TRBJ2-3; d_gene: NA; v_gene: TRBV4-3; CDR3nt: TGCGCCAGCAGCCAAGAGAGGGCACCAAGCACAGATACGCAGTATTTT; CDR3aa: CASSQERAPSTDTQYF
abundance: NA; j_gene: TRBJ2-5; d_gene: NA; v_gene: TRBV30; CDR3nt: TGTGCCTGGAGTTTTTGGGGGGAACAAGAGACCCAGTACTTC; CDR3aa: CAWSFWGEQETQYF
abundance: NA; j_gene: TRBJ2-1; d_gene: NA; v_gene: TRBV6-1; CDR3nt: TGTGCCAGCAGTACCTCGACCCACTGGGAGCAGTTCTTC; CDR3aa: CASSTSTHWEQFF
abundance: few; j_gene: TRBJ2-7; d_gene: NA; v_gene: TRBV29-1; CDR3nt: TGCAGCGCAGGACGTTCGTCCTACGAGCAGTACTTC; CDR3aa: CSAGRSSYEQYF
abundance: NA; j_gene: TRBJ2-3; d_gene: NA; v_gene: TRBV5-1; CDR3nt: TGCGCCAGCAGCTTGGGTAATCTAGATACGCAGTATTTT; CDR3aa: CASSLGNLDTQYF
abundance: NA; j_gene: TRBJ2-4; d_gene: TRBD1; v_gene: TRBV5-1; CDR3nt: TGCGCCAGCAGCTTGACAGGGGAGAGCATTCAGTACTTC; CDR3aa: CASSLTGESIQYF
abundance: NA; j_gene: TRBJ1-4; d_gene: NA; v_gene: TRBV29-1; CDR3nt: TGCAGCGTTGGCCATAATGAAAAACTGTTTTTT; CDR3aa: CSVGHNEKLFF
abundance: NA; j_gene: TRBJ2-7; d_gene: TRBD2; v_gene: TRBV2; CDR3nt: TGTGCCAGCCTGACTAGCGGGGGCACCTACGAGCAGTACTTC; CDR3aa: CASLTSGGTYEQYF
abundance: NA; j_gene: TRBJ2-6; d_gene: TRBD2; v_gene: TRBV5-4; CDR3nt: TGTGCCAGCAGCAGGGAGGGAAAATCTGGGGCCAACGTCCTGACTTTC; CDR3aa: CASSREGKSGANVLTF
abundance: NA; j_gene: TRBJ2-5; d_gene: NA; v_gene: TRBV29-1; CDR3nt: TGCAGCGTAGCTGGCAGGGCGCAAGAGACCCAGTACTTC; CDR3aa: CSVAGRAQETQYF
abundance: NA; j_gene: TRBJ1-5; d_gene: TRBD1; v_gene: TRBV6-1; CDR3nt: TGTGCCAGCAGTGGGGGGACAGTATATAGCAATCAGCCCCAGCATTTT; CDR3aa: CASSGGTVYSNQPQHF
abundance: once; j_gene: TRBJ2-2; d_gene: NA; v_gene: TRBV9; CDR3nt: TGTGCCAGCAGCAGGACCTGGAACACCGGGGAGCTGTTTTTT; CDR3aa: CASSRTWNTGELFF
abundance: few; j_gene: TRBJ2-1; d_gene: TRBD1; v_gene: TRBV11-2; CDR3nt: TGTGCCAGCAGCTCACAGGGGGCGATGAGCAATGAGCAGTTCTTC; CDR3aa: CASSSQGAMSNEQFF
abundance: NA; j_gene: TRBJ2-1; d_gene: NA; v_gene: TRBV29-1; CDR3nt: TGCAGCGTTGAGTCTGGGTCCAATGAGCAGTTCTTC; CDR3aa: CSVESGSNEQFF
abundance: NA; j_gene: TRBJ2-7; d_gene: NA; v_gene: TRBV29-1; CDR3nt: TGCAGCGGCGGGGACACTCGCTACGAGCAGTACTTC; CDR3aa: CSGGDTRYEQYF
abundance: NA; j_gene: TRBJ1-2; d_gene: NA; v_gene: TRBV30; CDR3nt: TGTGCCTGGGGGGGCGGTCATGGCTACACCTTC; CDR3aa: CAWGGGHGYTF
abundance: NA; j_gene: TRBJ2-2; d_gene: TRBD2; v_gene: TRBV2; CDR3nt: TGTGCCAGCTCCCGGGAGCGGGGCACCGGGGAGCTGTTTTTT; CDR3aa: CASSRERGTGELFF
abundance: NA; j_gene: TRBJ1-2; d_gene: NA; v_gene: TRBV11-1; CDR3nt: TGTGCCAGCACCCTCTTATCGACAGCAGATGGCTACACCTTC; CDR3aa: CASTLLSTADGYTF
abundance: NA; j_gene: TRBJ2-7; d_gene: NA; v_gene: TRBV6-5; CDR3nt: TGTGCCACTTCAAAGGGGACCTACGAGCAGTACTTC; CDR3aa: CATSKGTYEQYF
abundance: NA; j_gene: TRBJ1-1; d_gene: NA; v_gene: TRBV29-1; CDR3nt: TGCAGCGTCGACCAGACATTAATCACTGAAGCTTTCTTT; CDR3aa: CSVDQTLITEAFF
abundance: NA; j_gene: TRBJ1-1; d_gene: TRBD1; v_gene: TRBV7-2; CDR3nt: TGTGCCAGCAGCTCATCGAGCGGGACAGGGGCTTTTGGCTTT; CDR3aa: CASSSSSGTGAFGF
abundance: NA; j_gene: TRBJ2-3; d_gene: NA; v_gene: TRBV7-8; CDR3nt: TGTGCCAGCAGCTTAGCGGTGGCGGGGTTAAACACAGATACGCAGTATTTT; CDR3aa: CASSLAVAGLNTDTQYF
abundance: NA; j_gene: TRBJ2-5; d_gene: NA; v_gene: TRBV11-2; CDR3nt: TGTGCCAGCAGCCCCGGCCCGACACCTCCAGAGACCCAGTACTTC; CDR3aa: CASSPGPTPPETQYF
abundance: NA; j_gene: TRBJ1-2; d_gene: NA; v_gene: TRBV29-1; CDR3nt: TGCAGCTCCGGGGGAGGGAGTGAAGGCTACACCTTC; CDR3aa: CSSGGGSEGYTF
abundance: NA; j_gene: TRBJ2-5; d_gene: NA; v_gene: TRBV29-1; CDR3nt: TGCAGCGCCTGCCCCGGGGTAATAGAGACCCAGTACTTC; CDR3aa: CSACPGVIETQYF
abundance: few; j_gene: TRBJ1-1; d_gene: NA; v_gene: TRBV29-1; CDR3nt: TGCAGCGTTGGTGGCAGAATGAACACTGAAGCTTTCTTT; CDR3aa: CSVGGRMNTEAFF
abundance: NA; j_gene: TRBJ2-5; d_gene: NA; v_gene: TRBV25-1; CDR3nt: TGTGCCAGCAGTGAAGTCCACCGTGGCAAAAAAGAGACCCAGTACTTC; CDR3aa: CASSEVHRGKKETQYF
abundance: NA; j_gene: TRBJ1-1; d_gene: NA; v_gene: TRBV4-1; CDR3nt: TGCGCCAGCAGCCATGGTTTTGTTCGGCGGAACACTGAAGCTTTCTTT; CDR3aa: CASSHGFVRRNTEAFF
abundance: NA; j_gene: TRBJ2-5; d_gene: NA; v_gene: TRBV5-6; CDR3nt: TGTGCCAGCAAAAGAGTAGGGGGGAACCAAGAGACCCAGTACTTC; CDR3aa: CASKRVGGNQETQYF
abundance: NA; j_gene: TRBJ1-1; d_gene: NA; v_gene: TRBV28; CDR3nt: TGTGCCAGCAGCCCCCAAGCCATGAACACTGAAGCTTTCTTT; CDR3aa: CASSPQAMNTEAFF
abundance: NA; j_gene: TRBJ1-2; d_gene: NA; v_gene: TRBV30; CDR3nt: TGTGCCTGGACGCGGGGTAGTAATGGCTACACCTTC; CDR3aa: CAWTRGSNGYTF
abundance: few; j_gene: TRBJ2-3; d_gene: NA; v_gene: TRBV5-6; CDR3nt: TGTGCCAGCAGCTCAAAGGAAGCCACAGATACGCAGTATTTT; CDR3aa: CASSSKEATDTQYF
abundance: NA; j_gene: TRBJ2-7; d_gene: NA; v_gene: TRBV9; CDR3nt: TGTGCCAGCAGCCCCGGGAGCGGTTTCTACGAGCAGTACTTC; CDR3aa: CASSPGSGFYEQYF
abundance: NA; j_gene: TRBJ1-6; d_gene: NA; v_gene: TRBV4-3; CDR3nt: TGCGCCAGCAGCCAAACCCAATCGGCACCCCTCCACTTT; CDR3aa: CASSQTQSAPLHF
abundance: NA; j_gene: TRBJ2-3; d_gene: NA; v_gene: TRBV15; CDR3nt: TGTGCCACCAGCAGACCCTCTACAGATACGCAGTATTTT; CDR3aa: CATSRPSTDTQYF
abundance: once; j_gene: TRBJ1-2; d_gene: NA; v_gene: TRBV7-2; CDR3nt: TGTGCCAGCAGCCTCGGACAGACCCCGAGGGGCTACACCTTC; CDR3aa: CASSLGQTPRGYTF
abundance: once; j_gene: TRBJ2-1; d_gene: NA; v_gene: TRBV30; CDR3nt: TGTGCCTGGAGTCCACAGGCAGAGCAATACAATGAGCAGTTCTTC; CDR3aa: CAWSPQAEQYNEQFF
abundance: NA; j_gene: TRBJ2-2; d_gene: NA; v_gene: TRBV6-5; CDR3nt: TGTGCCAGCAGCCCCGACATAAGTCGGAGGGAGCTGTTTTTT; CDR3aa: CASSPDISRRELFF
abundance: few; j_gene: TRBJ2-1; d_gene: NA; v_gene: TRBV6-4; CDR3nt: TGTGCCAGCAGCAATCTCGGGGGCCCCTCCTACAATGAGCAGTTCTTC; CDR3aa: CASSNLGGPSYNEQFF
abundance: NA; j_gene: TRBJ2-5; d_gene: NA; v_gene: TRBV25-1; CDR3nt: TGTGCCAGCAGTGATACTGGACGTCCCCAAGAGACCCAGTACTTC; CDR3aa: CASSDTGRPQETQYF
abundance: NA; j_gene: TRBJ1-5; d_gene: NA; v_gene: TRBV29-1; CDR3nt: TGCAGCGCAACTACAGGGAGGAATCAGCCCCAGCATTTT; CDR3aa: CSATTGRNQPQHF
abundance: NA; j_gene: TRBJ1-1; d_gene: NA; v_gene: TRBV9; CDR3nt: TGTGCCAGCAGCCCTGACCCGGGACACATGAACACTGAAGCTTTCTTT; CDR3aa: CASSPDPGHMNTEAFF
abundance: NA; j_gene: TRBJ1-4; d_gene: TRBD1; v_gene: TRBV30; CDR3nt: TGTGCCTGGTGGGACAGACTAAATGAAAAACTGTTTTTT; CDR3aa: CAWWDRLNEKLFF
abundance: NA; j_gene: TRBJ2-2; d_gene: NA; v_gene: TRBV30; CDR3nt: TGTGCCTGGAGTGTACGTATCGGTACAGCCGGGGAGCTGTTTTTT; CDR3aa: CAWSVRIGTAGELFF
abundance: few; j_gene: TRBJ2-3; d_gene: NA; v_gene: TRBV5-1; CDR3nt: TGCGCCAGCAGCTTGGACCCTTCAGGGGATGGCACAGATACGCAGTATTTT; CDR3aa: CASSLDPSGDGTDTQYF
abundance: NA; j_gene: TRBJ2-5; d_gene: NA; v_gene: TRBV4-3; CDR3nt: TGCGCCAGCAGCCAACGGGCCCCCGCCCGGACCCAGTACTTC; CDR3aa: CASSQRAPARTQYF
abundance: NA; j_gene: TRBJ1-1; d_gene: NA; v_gene: TRBV27; CDR3nt: TGTGCCAGCAGTTTTAACCCGAACACTGAAGCTTTCTTT; CDR3aa: CASSFNPNTEAFF